This T cell receptor (beta chain) was observed in a study of identical twins (dated by TCRdb to between 2015 and 2016). About the full investigation: To test whether fetal clonotypes persist, this study deep-sequenced TCR alpha and beta repertoires from monozygotic twins, from unrelated adults of various ages, and from cord blood. Replicate twin experiments were performed at different times using different library preparation protocols to rule out contamination.

The method was 5' RACE. Instrument used: Illumina HiSeq 2000. A universal primer binding site was added through template switching, and the final cDNA carried a unique molecular identifier so that TCR cDNA molecules could be counted accurately. Specific primers in the conserved constant-segment region were used to synthesize first-strand cDNA for the TCR alpha and beta chains. To control for contamination, every cDNA library was double barcoded, receiving both a SMART-Mk sample barcode and Illumina barcodes. Two successive PCR steps introduced TruSeq adapter sequences along with Illumina sample barcodes. The Illumina HiSeq platform was used with custom primers to sequence TCR alpha and beta cDNA libraries. On the study's bioinformatics: MiGEC was used to process raw reads and extract unique molecular identifiers, and MiXCR was used to find CDR3 positions. For each individual, recombination models were inferred using an EM algorithm with the repgenHMM and IGoR tools. The tcR package in R was used for shared clonotype analysis, with sharing normalized by the product of cloneset sizes. To study raw recombination free of thymic and clonal selection effects, out-of-frame nonproductive sequences were analyzed. TCRdb reprocessed the public reads (quality trimming at Q25 with fastp, clone calling with MiXCR) and kept in-frame beta chains. Rows with one shared CDR3 protein collapse into an entry with the most common genes and DNA. These V and J calls derive from TCRdb rather than the authors' analysis. The sample data list around 230,000 distinct CDR3 sequences, and approximately 7.1% of these were observed just once. The ten largest make up more than 14% of the sample.

Study-wide conclusions, independent of this receptor: Abundant cord blood beta clonotypes had fewer insertions, young adult naive repertoires showed a similar but weaker trend, and memory repertoires showed no such trend. Conclusions relied on cross-sectional statistical analysis, since the same donors could not be followed over many years. In monozygotic twins, recombination models systematically underestimated out-of-frame TCR alpha sharing, but the models matched the sharing seen between unrelated individuals. Invariant T cells such as MAIT and iNKT could partly confound zero-insertion analyses, though diverse VJ usage argued against this for most clonotypes. Out-of-frame TCR alpha sequences shared between twins showed an excess of low generation-probability sequences compared with coincidental sharing between unrelated individuals. The excess sharing between twins in beta out-of-frame sequences was weaker because fewer shared sequences reduced the signal-to-noise ratio.

The germline V gene encodes CDR1 LNHDA and CDR2 SQIVND (reference sequence). The germline ends are 6 bases apart after V is trimmed by 1 base and J by 0 bases. The CDR3 starts with the cysteine, ends with the phenylalanine, and has 15 residues. The entry retains the CDR3 DNA only, 45 bases that are in frame from base 1. Every donor was a healthy Caucasian. Three pairs of female monozygotic twins, all aged roughly 18 to 29 years, were included in the twin cohort. CD4+ and CD8+ T cell populations were isolated with positive isolation kits from Invitrogen. This clonotype has more than one count but fewer than ten. What this receptor recognizes is not known. The input lacks base qualities; no much larger clone sits a single base away. This same sample was also taken into another study, of T cells expressing NK-cell markers. Drawing on the second study: In sorted CD3+CD56+NKG2C+, CD3+CD56+NKG2C- and CD3+CD56-NKG2C+ T-cell subsets from eight or nine donors, TCR beta-chain repertoires were profiled. Among the eight sequenced donors, only one was HCMV-seronegative, while the other seven were HCMV-seropositive. In several experiments an anti-gammadeltaTCR antibody was added to restrict sorting to alphabetaTCR-expressing T cells. In a handful of donors, the dominant CD3+CD56+NKG2C+ clonotypes were among the top 10 CD8+ clonotypes and accounted for about 1.0-7.5% of CD8+ T cells. Those dominant clonotypes were again the most abundant among CD3+CD56-NKG2C+ cells in several donors, at about 25-60.1%. Whether the expanded NKG2C-expressing T cell clones were specific for HCMV antigens was left unclear. All eight donors whose samples were sequenced were randomly selected healthy volunteers, three of them men and five women. To determine HCMV serostatus, a commercial ELISA kit was used to detect HCMV-specific IgG in serum. MIGEC was used to demultiplex reads and group reads by UMI, and MiTCR was used to assemble and quantify clonotypes. To exclude erroneous sequences, only TCR cDNA sequences supported by at least two reads were retained. The tcR package was used for downstream repertoire analysis, with clonotypes matched between fractions based on CDR3 nucleotide sequence plus V segment. VDJmatch was used to annotate antigen specificity against VDJdb, with one amino acid substitution in CDR3 permitted.

Source material: CD8+ T cells sorted from blood. The sequence was obtained from a woman aged 18-30 years in good health. Here the chain combines TRBV19 and TRBJ1-4; confidence is insufficient to name the D gene. The CDR3 in this case is CASSIAEPTNEKLFF. The nucleotide sequence reads as follows: TGTGCCAGTAGTATAGCAGAGCCAACTAATGAAAAACTGTTTTTT.